The 14 T cell receptor beta chains presented below share a single source sample, sequenced in a study of OX40 agonist ivuxolimab in advanced cancers. Some clones are missing from TCRdb's copy, which holds only in-frame ones; the method was immunoSEQ multiplex PCR. The sample holds about 51,000 clones, about nine tenths seen once. The specimen comprised CD4+ or CD8+ T cells sorted from blood, sampled in a trial of the OX40 agonist ivuxolimab. The receptors here all came from an adult with an advanced solid tumor such as melanoma, head and neck, liver or kidney cancer.

This rearrangement joins TRBV11-2 to TRBJ2-5; 9 nucleotides agree with TRBD2. Germline V CDR1 and CDR2: SGHAT, FQNNGV. This CDR3 region has 14 residues. Germline trimming cut 5 bases from V and 5 bases from J; bases unmatched to any gene: 6. CDR3 amino acids: CASSRAGGMETQYF. CDR3 in DNA: TGTGCCAGCAGCCGAGCGGGGGGCATGGAGACCCAGTACTTC.

This clone was recorded only once. The chain is built from TRBV5-1 and TRBJ2-6, with TRBD1 identical over 7 bases. The ends lost 7 bases at V and 0 bases at J; junction bases unmatched: 7. The CDR3 runs to 16 residues. Looked up from germline, CDR1 is SGHRS and CDR2 is YFSETQ. The CDR3 bases are TGCGCCAGCCTCCCGACAGGGCCCTCTGGGGCCAACGTCCTGACTTTC. This encodes CASLPTGPSGANVLTF.

The chain combines TRBV27 with TRBJ1-6, with D possibly matching TRBD1 (5 bases). V lost 0 bases and J lost 10, with 13 bases in between. CDR1 is MNHEY, CDR2 SMNVEV, per germline (reference sequence). There are 15 residues in the CDR3. CDR3 in amino acids: CASSLSEGARSPLHF. In DNA, the CDR3 is TGTGCCAGCAGTTTATCGGAAGGGGCGAGGTCACCCCTCCACTTT.

The rearrangement links TRBV11-1 to TRBJ2-1, with 8 positions matching TRBD1. This CDR3 region has 17 residues. CDR1 and CDR2 from the germline V gene are SGHAT and FQDESV (reference sequence). V was pared by 5 bases and J by 7 bases, with 16 bases of the junction left unmatched. Here the CDR3 DNA reads TGTGCCAGCAGCCCAGGGTCGGGGACAGGTACAATTAATGAGCAGTTCTTC. This translates into CASSPGSGTGTINEQFF.

The V gene is TRBV28, the J gene TRBJ2-2, with 9 bases lining up with TRBD2. The germline V gene encodes CDR1 MDHEN and CDR2 SYDVKM. This CDR3 contains 16 residues. Trimming cost V 7 bases and J 2 bases; bases outside gene matches: 8. The CDR3 here is CASTLAGQINTGELFF. In DNA form, the CDR3 reads TGTGCCAGCACTCTAGCGGGACAGATAAACACCGGGGAGCTGTTTTTT. Full variable domain (remainder filled in from reference TRBV28 and TRBJ2-2): DVKVTQSSRYLVKRTGEKVFLECVQDMDHENMFWYRQDPGLGLRLIYFSYDVKMKEKGDIPEGYSVSREKKERFSLILESASTNQTSMYLCASTLAGQINTGELFFGEGSRLTVL.

This clone has just one count. The J gene is TRBJ1-6, the V gene TRBV28; perhaps TRBD1 as D (6 bases). Trimming removed 4 bases from V and 6 bases from J, with 13 bases in between. CDR1 is MDHEN, CDR2 SYDVKM, per germline. This CDR3 spans 15 amino acids. The CDR3 protein is CASSYLAGVNSPLHF. CDR3 DNA: TGTGCCAGCAGTTATTTGGCAGGGGTTAATTCACCCCTCCACTTT.

This clone has only one observation. This chain links TRBV9 with TRBJ2-5; the match to TRBD1 covers 11 bases. The CDR3 contains 14 residues. The J segment lost 5 bases and the V segment lost 4 bases, leaving 4 bases of the junction unmatched. CDR1 is SGDLS and CDR2 is YYNGEE in the germline V gene. The DNA of the CDR3 is TGTGCCAGCAGCCCGGACAGGGGGCGGGAGACCCAGTACTTC. This encodes CASSPDRGRETQYF.

The chain links TRBV2 to TRBJ2-5; 7 bases line up with TRBD1. CDR1 is SNHLY, CDR2 FYNNEI, per germline. V dropped 6 bases and J dropped 1; count of bases not matched to a gene: 5. This CDR3 is built from 14 residues. The CDR3 DNA is TGTGCCAGCAGAAACAGGGGTGTCCAAGAGACCCAGTACTTC. Encoded protein: CASRNRGVQETQYF.

The rearrangement links TRBV7-2 to TRBJ2-7; 7 bases align to TRBD1. The trim removed 5 bases at V and 6 bases at J, leaving 7 bases unmatched. The CDR3 sequence is 13 residues long. The V gene's germline CDR1 is SGHTA and CDR2 FQGNSA. CDR3 sequence (DNA): TGTGCCAGCAGCCGAAGACAGGGTGGCGAGCAGTACTTC. As protein: CASSRRQGGEQYF.

The rearrangement uses TRBV19 and TRBJ2-3; TRBD2 matches at 8 bases. The J segment lost 1 base and the V segment lost 7 bases, leaving 16 bases of the junction unmatched. In germline, CDR1 is LNHDA, CDR2 SQIVND (reference sequence). This CDR3 has 18 residues. CDR3 protein: CASTPGAGVGSGTDTQYF. The CDR3 bases are TGTGCCAGTACCCCAGGAGCGGGAGTCGGTTCGGGCACAGATACGCAGTATTTT.

The chain links TRBV28 to TRBJ2-7; 9 nucleotides align to TRBD1. V lost 6 bases and J lost 5; bases outside the gene matches: 11. The CDR3 is 15 amino acids. The germline CDR1 and CDR2 sequences are MDHEN and SYDVKM. The CDR3 reads CASSRTGGGKNEQYF. DNA of the CDR3: TGTGCCAGCAGCCGTACAGGGGGCGGAAAGAACGAGCAGTACTTC.

The chain combines TRBV19 with TRBJ2-7, with D possibly matching TRBD2 (5 bases). The CDR3 is 13 amino acids. From germline, CDR1 is LNHDA and CDR2 SQIVND (reference sequence). V lost 4 bases and J 9 bases, leaving 16 bases between the germline ends. CDR3 bases: TGTGCCAGTAGTACGCAGGTCGGGATCGGGCAGTACTTC. Amino acids: CASSTQVGIGQYF.

V is TRBV5-1 and J is TRBJ2-6; D gene ambiguous. The germline V and J ends were trimmed by 2 bases and 0 bases, with 6 bases remaining between them. CDR1 and CDR2 (germline): SGHRS, YFSETQ. This CDR3 has 15 amino acids. The CDR3 DNA reads as TGCGCCAGCAGCTTCCTGAACTCTGGGGCCAACGTCCTGACTTTC. Its protein is CASSFLNSGANVLTF.

The chain employs TRBV7-9 and TRBJ1-2; D not resolved. Trimming took 6 bases from V and 12 from J, leaving 23 bases between them. Germline-derived CDR1 and CDR2 are SEHNR and FQNEAQ (reference sequence). The CDR3 consists of 14 residues. The CDR3 coding sequence is TGTGCCAGCAGTCCCCCAACCGTGAGGAACGCTCACACCTTC. This gives the protein CASSPPTVRNAHTF.